These 2 T cell receptor beta chains came from one sample sequenced in a study of T cells after yellow fever vaccination. One entry per CDR3 protein, called by TCRdb with MiXCR from the 5' RACE reads. This sample has 250,000 to 350,000 distinct CDR3 sequences, with around 6.8% found just once. The sample consisted of PBMCs, taken about 49 days after the first yellow fever vaccination. These receptors originate from a man aged 18 to 30 who received the YFV17D yellow fever vaccine.

The chain carries TRBV12-3 or TRBV12-4 and TRBJ2-3; the match to TRBD2 covers 16 bases. V lost 0 bases and J lost 5; bases outside the gene matches: 8. The CDR3 loop spans 19 amino acids. The CDR3 loop is CASSLAPGLAGGRVDTQYF. Written as DNA, the CDR3 is TGTGCCAGCAGTTTAGCTCCGGGACTAGCGGGGGGGAGGGTAGATACGCAGTATTTT.

V gene TRBV10-3 combines with J gene TRBJ1-6, with TRBD1 matching over 9 bases. Germline V gene lookup returns CDR1 ENHRY and CDR2 SYGVKD. The length of the CDR3 is 18 residues. DNA of the CDR3: TGTGCAGTTCCGTGGAAAGGGACAGGGTCCACCCAAAATTCACCCCTCCACTTT. Its protein product is CAVPWKGTGSTQNSPLHF.